These 16 T cell receptor beta chains were all obtained from the same sample, sequenced in a study of cytomegalovirus exposure and HLA in healthy donors. The PCR contained 60 Vbeta and 13 Jbeta primers. Generated by immunoSEQ multiplex PCR, the TCRdb table keeps only in-frame clones and is missing some. Counted here are 130,000 to 150,000 clones, just under 75% occurring once; the ten biggest clones make up approximately 1.6%. Source material: PBMCs. The origin of the receptors is a woman aged 18-29 years in good health and CMV-seronegative.

This clone was counted between two and nine times. The chain recombines TRBV4-2 with TRBJ2-5; 11 nucleotides agree with TRBD2. The CDR3 is 14 residues long. From germline, CDR1 is LGHNA and CDR2 YNFKEQ. Trimming removed 5 bases from V and 4 bases from J; junction bases left unmatched: 3. CDR3 sequence: CASSRTSGPETQYF. Written as DNA, the CDR3 is TGTGCCAGCAGCAGGACTAGCGGGCCAGAGACCCAGTACTTC.

The rearrangement links TRBV11-3 to TRBJ1-4; D unclear. The CDR3 is 15 amino acids. Germline V gene lookup returns CDR1 SGHNT and CDR2 YENEEA. The ends were cut back, 5 bases at V and 5 bases at J, with 15 bases in the middle. As DNA, the CDR3 is TGTGCCAGCAGCCCCCGTGCAGGATGGAATGAAAAACTGTTTTTT. Translation gives CASSPRAGWNEKLFF. Variable domain in full (rest from reference TRBV11-3 and TRBJ1-4): EAGVVQSPRYKIIEKKQPVAFWCNPISGHNTLYWYLQNLGQGPELLIRYENEEAVDDSQLPKDRFSAERLKGVDSTLKIQPAELGDSAVYLCASSPRAGWNEKLFFGSGTQLSVL.

The J gene is TRBJ1-4, the V gene TRBV27; possibly TRBD1 for D (6 bases). This CDR3 has 13 residues. Germline-derived CDR1 and CDR2 are MNHEY and SMNVEV (reference sequence). V was shortened by 8 bases and J by 4 bases, with 11 bases between the two germline ends. The CDR3 protein is CASRGAFNEKLFF. The DNA of the CDR3 is TGTGCCAGCCGGGGGGCGTTTAATGAAAAACTGTTTTTT.

This clone was found once. J is TRBJ2-2 and V is TRBV7-2, with 7 bases lining up with TRBD1. Per germline, CDR1 SGHTA and CDR2 FQGNSA. The CDR3 length is 14 residues. V shed 6 bases, J shed 3 bases, and the junction held 4 bases outside the gene matches. In nucleotides, the CDR3 is TGTGCCAGCAGACCGACAGGGTACACCGGGGAGCTGTTTTTT. It yields the protein CASRPTGYTGELFF.

In its sample, this clone was seen once. The rearrangement links TRBV7-7 to TRBJ2-1, with TRBD1 matching 8 bases. The V segment lost 1 base and the J segment 6 bases; nucleotides outside the gene matches: 5. Germline-derived CDR1 and CDR2 are SSHAT and FNYEAQ (reference sequence). This CDR3 spans 15 amino acids. This chain's CDR3 is CASSLGEDRGNEQFF. The CDR3 DNA reads as TGTGCCAGCAGCTTAGGGGAAGACAGGGGCAATGAGCAGTTCTTC.

The chain links TRBV7-6 to TRBJ2-2; 15 bases match TRBD2. V dropped 5 bases and J dropped 5; count of bases not matched to a gene: 0. This CDR3 is 15 amino acids long. Germline CDR1 reads SGHVS; CDR2 reads FNYEAQ. CDR3 amino acids: CASSGTSGRTGELFF. Here the CDR3 DNA reads TGTGCCAGCAGCGGGACTAGCGGGAGGACCGGGGAGCTGTTTTTT.

V is TRBV29-1 and J is TRBJ2-3, with D possibly TRBD2 on 5 matching bases. This CDR3 comprises 11 residues. The V gene lost 4 bases and the J gene lost 6 bases, with 8 bases spanning the gap. Germline loops: CDR1 SQVTM, CDR2 ANQGSEA. This CDR3 reads CSVGSGDTQYF. The CDR3 nucleotides are TGCAGCGTTGGGTCGGGGGATACGCAGTATTTT.

The V and J genes are TRBV5-1 and TRBJ1-3, with TRBD1 identical over 7 bases. Germline CDR1 reads SGHRS; CDR2 reads YFSETQ. This CDR3 contains 14 residues. With 3 bases clipped from V and 4 bases from J, the junction kept 4 bases outside the gene matches. CDR3 in DNA: TGCGCCAGCAGCTCTACAGGGGTGGGAAACACCATATATTTT. Amino acid sequence: CASSSTGVGNTIYF.

This rearrangement joins TRBV30 to TRBJ1-1, with D possibly TRBD1 on 5 matching bases. V gave up 0 bases and J gave up 6 bases, with 11 bases separating them. The CDR3 loop spans 13 amino acids. In germline, CDR1 is GTSNPN, CDR2 SVGIG (reference sequence). The CDR3 is CAWSVVGVAEAFF. The CDR3 DNA reads as TGTGCCTGGAGTGTTGTAGGGGTAGCTGAAGCTTTCTTT.

This clone appeared a few times. The chain combines TRBV7-2 with TRBJ2-2; no reliable D call. This CDR3 contains 15 residues. CDR1 SGHTA and CDR2 FQGNSA come from the germline V gene. V lost 1 base and J 3 bases, leaving 9 bases between the germline ends. As DNA, the CDR3 is TGTGCCAGCAGCTTAGGTGTACAAGACACCGGGGAGCTGTTTTTT. Its translation is CASSLGVQDTGELFF.

The chain links TRBV2 to TRBJ1-1, with D hard to call. The germline CDR1 and CDR2 sequences are SNHLY and FYNNEI. CDR3 length equals 14 residues. V lost 10 bases, J lost 1 base, and 16 bases lay in between. CDR3: CATPADTTNTEAFF. The CDR3 bases are TGTGCCACCCCGGCCGACACGACGAACACTGAAGCTTTCTTT.

This clone was observed a handful of times. V is TRBV5-6 and J is TRBJ1-2, with D perhaps TRBD1 (5 bases). Trimming took 5 bases from V and 8 from J, leaving 13 bases between them. This CDR3 is 12 amino acids long. In germline, CDR1 is SGHDT, CDR2 YYEEEE. This CDR3 is CASRIPWGGYTF. The CDR3 DNA reads TGTGCCAGCAGAATCCCCTGGGGCGGCTACACCTTC.

This sequence joins TRBV28 and TRBJ2-5; TRBD2 matches 10 bases. The CDR3 is 15 residues long. CDR1 is MDHEN, CDR2 SYDVKM, per germline. J was trimmed by 2 bases and V by 2 bases; bases with no gene match: 2. The CDR3 spells CASSLASGSQETQYF. CDR3 sequence (DNA): TGTGCCAGCAGTTTAGCTAGCGGGAGTCAAGAGACCCAGTACTTC.

The chain links TRBV27 to TRBJ1-5, with TRBD1 as a possible D gene (6 bases). The V gene lost 0 bases and the J gene lost 6 bases, with 15 bases spanning the gap. The CDR3 consists of 16 residues. Germline lookup yields CDR1 MNHEY and CDR2 SMNVEV (reference sequence). The CDR3 sequence is CASSLSRAGAGQPQHF. DNA of the CDR3: TGTGCCAGCAGTTTATCACGGGCAGGGGCAGGTCAGCCCCAGCATTTT.

V usage is TRBV5-1 and J usage is TRBJ2-5, with D unresolved. This CDR3 is 14 amino acids long. CDR1 and CDR2 (germline): SGHRS, YFSETQ. V gave up 0 bases and J gave up 3 bases, with 9 bases separating them. CDR3 sequence: CASSLGGPKETQYF. The CDR3 nucleotides read TGCGCCAGCAGCTTGGGTGGGCCGAAAGAGACCCAGTACTTC. The complete variable domain, with remaining parts taken from reference TRBV5-1 and TRBJ2-5, reads KAGVTQTPRYLIKTRGQQVTLSCSPISGHRSVSWYQQTPGQGLQFLFEYFSETQRNKGNFPGRFSGRQFSNSRSEMNVSTLELGDSALYLCASSLGGPKETQYFGPGTRLLVL.

The chain combines TRBV28 with TRBJ2-1, with D possibly being TRBD2 (6 bases). The CDR3 sequence is 14 residues long. Germline-derived CDR1 and CDR2 are MDHEN and SYDVKM. V was clipped by 8 bases and J by 0 bases, with 11 bases between them. The CDR3 region has the DNA TGTGCCAGCCGCGGGGCCAGCTCCTACAATGAGCAGTTCTTC. Encoded protein: CASRGASSYNEQFF.